This TCR beta chain was found in a study of CD8 T cells in Susac syndrome. It was with random hexamers that roughly 0.45 to 1 ug RNA was reverse transcribed. A multiplex approach, immunoSEQ multiplex PCR, amplified TCR beta CDR3 across 54 Vbeta and 13 Jbeta. TCRdb used MiXCR to reprocess the immunoSEQ multiplex PCR reads, holding one entry per CDR3 protein. The sample contains 150,000 to 200,000 distinct CDR3 sequences, 93% of which appear only once. The CDR3 covers 20 residues. The multiple sclerosis controls were treatment-naive patients, and their relapsing-remitting disease was stable or active. Sequences were obtained from CD4+ T cells from PBMCs. The chain is built from TRBV21-1 and TRBJ1-4; no check of the table's D call, TRBD1, against the DNA was made. TRBV21-1 is flagged as a pseudogene. This TCR was sampled from a human donor with multiple sclerosis. CDR3 protein: CASSKAKYRDREATNEKLFF. Here the CDR3 DNA reads TGTGCCAGCAGCAAAGCCAAATACCGGGACAGGGAAGCAACTAATGAAAAACTGTTTTTT.